Below, 7 T cell receptor beta chains from the same sample are listed, as sequenced in a study of monozygotic twins with inflammatory bowel disease. TCRdb reprocessed the 5' RACE reads; each CDR3 protein has one entry and no DNA is given. This listing includes 190,000 or so distinct CDR3 sequences. Material: blood. The receptors here all came from a human donor with ulcerative colitis or Crohn's disease, or a healthy co-twin of an affected twin (not recorded which).

This chain connects TRBV11-2 to TRBJ2-7; lacking DNA, the TRBD1 call made by TCRdb goes unchecked. The CDR3 has 15 residues. CDR1 is SGHAT and CDR2 is FQNNGV in the germline V gene. CDR3 amino acids: CASSLGGGAHREQYF.

The chain is built from TRBV20-1 and TRBJ2-5. The V gene's germline CDR1 is DFQATT and CDR2 SNEGSKA (reference sequence). The CDR3 spans 11 residues. CDR3 in amino acids: CSAREPETQYF.

The rearrangement links TRBV5-5 to TRBJ1-1; TCRdb's D gene call, TRBD1, goes unchecked for lack of DNA. The CDR3 is 13 residues long. Per germline, CDR1 SGHKS and CDR2 YYEKEE (reference sequence). The CDR3 reads CASSFTGKTEAFF. Variable domain in full (rest from reference TRBV5-5 and TRBJ1-1): DAGVTQSPTHLIKTRGQQVTLRCSPISGHKSVSWYQQVLGQGPQFIFQYYEKEERGRGNFPDRFSARQFPNYSSELNVNALLLGDSALYLCASSFTGKTEAFFGQGTRLTVV.

The gene calls are TRBV10-2 and TRBJ2-3; TCRdb proposes TRBD2, but this gene call is untestable without DNA. The CDR3 is 16 amino acids. Looked up from germline, CDR1 is WSHSY and CDR2 is SAAADI. CDR3 sequence: CASSEWAGGQPDTQYF.

The chain employs TRBV7-9 and TRBJ1-1; the D call from TCRdb, TRBD1, cannot be confirmed without DNA. Germline V lookup: CDR1 SEHNR, CDR2 FQNEAQ (reference sequence). This CDR3 contains 15 residues. CDR3: CASSLAGQGETEAFF.

The V call is TRBV23-1, the J call TRBJ2-7; TCRdb's D gene call, TRBD1, goes unchecked for lack of DNA. TRBV23-1 is an ORF, with its function uncertain. The CDR3 has 15 amino acids. CDR3 sequence: CASSPLTSTGYEQYF.

This chain links TRBV5-1 with TRBJ1-6. Germline V CDR1 and CDR2: SGHRS, YFSETQ. The CDR3 has 13 amino acids. The CDR3 sequence is CASSSTSNSPLHF.